This entry is about one TCR beta chain. The antigen is undetermined. These data belong to a study of T cell responses to AZD1222 COVID-19 vaccine. Broader study findings: Sampling that yielded the repertoires occurred only after the peak T cell response. Only 5 or 6 AZD1222 recipients were seropositive at baseline. Mostly white British, mostly female donors; authors suggested clonal diversity may be underestimated.

The assay was immunoSEQ multiplex PCR, and TCRdb's table has in-frame clones only and misses some. Here the sample spans about 150,000 clones, roughly nine tenths being singletons. The CDR3 is 16 amino acids. The ends were cut back, 6 bases at V and 0 bases at J, with 15 bases in the middle. Germline-derived CDR1 and CDR2 are LNHDA and SQIVND (reference sequence). The clonotype was recovered from an adult who received the AZD1222 COVID-19 vaccine. The specimen was peripheral blood, collected 28 days after the second AZD1222 dose. The gene calls are TRBV19 and TRBJ1-5; the D gene is possibly TRBD1 (6 bases). Here the CDR3 reads CASRKTGPDSNQPQHF. CDR3 nucleotides: TGTGCCAGTAGGAAAACAGGGCCCGATAGCAATCAGCCCCAGCATTTT. The full variable domain, rest sourced from reference TRBV19 and TRBJ1-5, is DGGITQSPKYLFRKEGQNVTLSCEQNLNHDAMYWYRQDPGQGLRLIYYSQIVNDFQKGDIAEGYSVSREKKESFPLTVTSAQKNPTAFYLCASRKTGPDSNQPQHFGDGTRLSIL.